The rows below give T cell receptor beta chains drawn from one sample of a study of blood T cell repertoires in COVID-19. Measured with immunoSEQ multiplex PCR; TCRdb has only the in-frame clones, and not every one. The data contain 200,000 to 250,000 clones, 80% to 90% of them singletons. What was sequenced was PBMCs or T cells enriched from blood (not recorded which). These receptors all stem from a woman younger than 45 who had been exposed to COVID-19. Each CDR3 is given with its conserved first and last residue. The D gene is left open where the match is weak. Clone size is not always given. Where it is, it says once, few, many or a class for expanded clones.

CDR3nt: TGTGCCAGCAGCCAAGAAGGGAGGGAAGCTTTCTTT; CDR3aa: CASSQEGREAFF; abundance: -; j_gene: TRBJ1-1; v_gene: TRBV4-2; d_gene: -; len: 12
CDR3nt: TGCGCCAGCAGCCAAGTAGACAGGGAGCGTGGCTACACCTTC; CDR3aa: CASSQVDRERGYTF; abundance: -; j_gene: TRBJ1-2; v_gene: TRBV4-1; d_gene: TRBD1; len: 14
CDR3nt: TGTGCCAGCAGTCAACCGACTAGCGGGGAGGATACGCAGTATTTT; CDR3aa: CASSQPTSGEDTQYF; abundance: -; j_gene: TRBJ2-3; v_gene: TRBV28; d_gene: TRBD2; len: 15
CDR3nt: TGTGCCAGCGGACAGGAGGTTGGAAATTCACCCCTCCACTTT; CDR3aa: CASGQEVGNSPLHF; abundance: -; j_gene: TRBJ1-6; v_gene: TRBV6-4; d_gene: TRBD1; len: 14
CDR3nt: TGTGCCAGCAGCCAGACTGGGGGGGATCACAATGAAAAACTGTTTTTT; CDR3aa: CASSQTGGDHNEKLFF; abundance: -; j_gene: TRBJ1-4; v_gene: TRBV7-9; d_gene: -; len: 16
CDR3nt: TGTGCCAGCAGCTTAGTGGGAGGATCTGGAAACACCATATATTTT; CDR3aa: CASSLVGGSGNTIYF; abundance: -; j_gene: TRBJ1-3; v_gene: TRBV11-2; d_gene: -; len: 15
CDR3nt: TGTGCCTGGAGTGTACTTGTCGGCGAGCAGTACTTC; CDR3aa: CAWSVLVGEQYF; abundance: -; j_gene: TRBJ2-7; v_gene: TRBV30; d_gene: -; len: 12
CDR3nt: TGTGCCATCAGTGAGTCGAATATGGCGGGAGTGGGAGAGGTTTCCTACGAGCAGTACTTC; CDR3aa: CAISESNMAGVGEVSYEQYF; abundance: -; j_gene: TRBJ2-7; v_gene: TRBV10-3; d_gene: TRBD2; len: 20
CDR3nt: TGTGCCAGCAGTGAGGGCCCTTCGACCAATCAGCCCCAGCATTTT; CDR3aa: CASSEGPSTNQPQHF; abundance: -; j_gene: TRBJ1-5; v_gene: TRBV6-1; d_gene: -; len: 15
CDR3nt: TGTGCCAGCAGCACTACAGACAGGGTGTCCGGAAACACCATATATTTT; CDR3aa: CASSTTDRVSGNTIYF; abundance: -; j_gene: TRBJ1-3; v_gene: TRBV9; d_gene: TRBD1; len: 16
CDR3nt: TGTGCCAGCAGTACCTACGGGGGACTAGCTTCGGGTGAGCAGTACTTC; CDR3aa: CASSTYGGLASGEQYF; abundance: -; j_gene: TRBJ2-7; v_gene: TRBV14; d_gene: TRBD2; len: 16
CDR3nt: TGTGCCAGCAGAGCAGACAGGGTGCATAGCAATCAGCCCCAGCATTTT; CDR3aa: CASRADRVHSNQPQHF; abundance: -; j_gene: TRBJ1-5; v_gene: TRBV2; d_gene: TRBD1; len: 16
CDR3nt: TGTGCCAGCAGCTTATCAGTTATCGGGGGCACTGAAGCTTTCTTT; CDR3aa: CASSLSVIGGTEAFF; abundance: -; j_gene: TRBJ1-1; v_gene: TRBV7-9; d_gene: -; len: 15
CDR3nt: TGCGCCAGCAGTCAATGGGACAGGGGGTCGTATGGCTACACCTTC; CDR3aa: CASSQWDRGSYGYTF; abundance: -; j_gene: TRBJ1-2; v_gene: TRBV23-1; d_gene: TRBD1; len: 15
CDR3nt: TGTGCCAGCAGCTTAAAGGCACTAGGGTCCTACAATGAGCAGTTCTTC; CDR3aa: CASSLKALGSYNEQFF; abundance: -; j_gene: TRBJ2-1; v_gene: TRBV11-2; d_gene: -; len: 16
CDR3nt: TGTGCCACCAGCAGAGTAGTGAGCTCTGGAAACACCATATATTTT; CDR3aa: CATSRVVSSGNTIYF; abundance: -; j_gene: TRBJ1-3; v_gene: TRBV15; d_gene: -; len: 15
CDR3nt: TGTGCCAGCAGTTCCACAACAGGGGATGAGCAGTACTTC; CDR3aa: CASSSTTGDEQYF; abundance: -; j_gene: TRBJ2-7; v_gene: TRBV11-2; d_gene: TRBD1; len: 13
CDR3nt: TGTGCCAGTAGCCCCATAGCGGGACACACCGGGGAGCTGTTTTTT; CDR3aa: CASSPIAGHTGELFF; abundance: once; j_gene: TRBJ2-2; v_gene: TRBV19; d_gene: TRBD2; len: 15
CDR3nt: TGTGCCAGTAGTACCGGGATGGCGGGAGTAACCCAGTACTTC; CDR3aa: CASSTGMAGVTQYF; abundance: few; j_gene: TRBJ2-5; v_gene: TRBV19; d_gene: TRBD2; len: 14
CDR3nt: TGCAGTGCTAGTCGCCGGGACAGGGTCAATCAGCCCCAGCATTTT; CDR3aa: CSASRRDRVNQPQHF; abundance: -; j_gene: TRBJ1-5; v_gene: TRBV20-1; d_gene: TRBD1; len: 15
CDR3nt: TGTGCCAGCAGCTTACGGGGTTTTGTTGGCTACAATGAGCAGTTCTTC; CDR3aa: CASSLRGFVGYNEQFF; abundance: -; j_gene: TRBJ2-1; v_gene: TRBV7-8; d_gene: -; len: 16
CDR3nt: TGTGCCAGCAGCAGACTAGCGGCAGGAGCTTACGAGCAGTACTTC; CDR3aa: CASSRLAAGAYEQYF; abundance: once; j_gene: TRBJ2-7; v_gene: TRBV5-4; d_gene: TRBD2; len: 15
CDR3nt: TGTGCCAGCAGCTTACAAGGGAGGGAAGAGACCCAGTACTTC; CDR3aa: CASSLQGREETQYF; abundance: once; j_gene: TRBJ2-5; v_gene: TRBV5-6; d_gene: TRBD2; len: 14
CDR3nt: TGTGCCAGCTCTGTCGGGAAGCGCACAGATACGCAGTATTTT; CDR3aa: CASSVGKRTDTQYF; abundance: -; j_gene: TRBJ2-3; v_gene: TRBV7-9; d_gene: -; len: 14
CDR3nt: TGTGCCAGCAGCTTAGATCGTGGCGTCAGGGGGATGCACGAGCAGTACTTC; CDR3aa: CASSLDRGVRGMHEQYF; abundance: -; j_gene: TRBJ2-7; v_gene: TRBV11-2; d_gene: TRBD1; len: 17
CDR3nt: TGTGCCAGCAGTGAAGGTATTAGGGGTTATAGCAATCAGCCCCAGCATTTT; CDR3aa: CASSEGIRGYSNQPQHF; abundance: -; j_gene: TRBJ1-5; v_gene: TRBV6-1; d_gene: -; len: 17
CDR3nt: TGTGCCAGCAGCTTACCGGACAGGGGTGCAGATACGCAGTATTTT; CDR3aa: CASSLPDRGADTQYF; abundance: -; j_gene: TRBJ2-3; v_gene: TRBV7-2; d_gene: TRBD1; len: 15
CDR3nt: TGTGCCAGCAGTGAAAACAGGGACACTGAAGCTTTCTTT; CDR3aa: CASSENRDTEAFF; abundance: -; j_gene: TRBJ1-1; v_gene: TRBV6-1; d_gene: -; len: 13
CDR3nt: TGTGCCAGCAGTTCGCCCGAGGGCAAAGAGACCCAGTACTTC; CDR3aa: CASSSPEGKETQYF; abundance: -; j_gene: TRBJ2-5; v_gene: TRBV28; d_gene: -; len: 14
CDR3nt: TGTGCCAGCAAGTTCTTATCGGACAGCTCCTACGAGCAGTACTTC; CDR3aa: CASKFLSDSSYEQYF; abundance: -; j_gene: TRBJ2-7; v_gene: TRBV6-5; d_gene: -; len: 15
CDR3nt: TGTGCCAGCAGCTCCGGGACTAGCAGCCAAGAGACCCAGTACTTC; CDR3aa: CASSSGTSSQETQYF; abundance: -; j_gene: TRBJ2-5; v_gene: TRBV11-3; d_gene: TRBD2; len: 15
CDR3nt: TGCGCCAGCAGCTTGGACGGGAGGGCCCAAGAGACCCAGTACTTC; CDR3aa: CASSLDGRAQETQYF; abundance: -; j_gene: TRBJ2-5; v_gene: TRBV5-1; d_gene: TRBD2; len: 15
CDR3nt: TGTGCCAGCAGCCAAGATACAGGGGGGGTCTATGGCTACACCTTC; CDR3aa: CASSQDTGGVYGYTF; abundance: -; j_gene: TRBJ1-2; v_gene: TRBV3-1/TRBV3-2; d_gene: TRBD1; len: 15
CDR3nt: TGTGCCAGCAGTCGTAGCTTAGCGGGAGTGAGCACAGATACGCAGTATTTT; CDR3aa: CASSRSLAGVSTDTQYF; abundance: -; j_gene: TRBJ2-3; v_gene: TRBV9; d_gene: TRBD2; len: 17
CDR3nt: TGTGCCAGCAGGTGGGAGGGAAACACCATATATTTT; CDR3aa: CASRWEGNTIYF; abundance: -; j_gene: TRBJ1-3; v_gene: TRBV6-5; d_gene: -; len: 12
CDR3nt: TGTGCCAGCAGGCGGACAGGGATTGGGTATGGCTACACCTTC; CDR3aa: CASRRTGIGYGYTF; abundance: -; j_gene: TRBJ1-2; v_gene: TRBV6-5; d_gene: TRBD1; len: 14
CDR3nt: TGCGCCACCCAACAGGGGTCGAACACTGAAGCTTTCTTT; CDR3aa: CATQQGSNTEAFF; abundance: -; j_gene: TRBJ1-1; v_gene: TRBV10-2; d_gene: TRBD1; len: 13
CDR3nt: TGTGCCAGCTCACCCACAACGACCTACGAGCAGTACTTC; CDR3aa: CASSPTTTYEQYF; abundance: -; j_gene: TRBJ2-7; v_gene: TRBV18; d_gene: -; len: 13
CDR3nt: TGTGCCAGCAATTACAGGGTAACCTACAATGAGCAGTTCTTC; CDR3aa: CASNYRVTYNEQFF; abundance: -; j_gene: TRBJ2-1; v_gene: TRBV2; d_gene: -; len: 14
CDR3nt: TGTGCCAGCAGTTTGGGACAGGGTTACGAGCAGTACTTC; CDR3aa: CASSLGQGYEQYF; abundance: -; j_gene: TRBJ2-7; v_gene: TRBV12-3/TRBV12-4; d_gene: TRBD1; len: 13
CDR3nt: TGTGCCTGGGGCGGACTAGCGGGATCCGTGAAGTATTTT; CDR3aa: CAWGGLAGSVKYF; abundance: -; j_gene: TRBJ2-3; v_gene: TRBV30; d_gene: TRBD2; len: 13
CDR3nt: TGCGCCAGCAGCCAAACAACCGGGACAGGGGGTGATTATAATTCACCCCTCCACTTT; CDR3aa: CASSQTTGTGGDYNSPLHF; abundance: -; j_gene: TRBJ1-6; v_gene: TRBV4-1; d_gene: TRBD1; len: 19
CDR3nt: TGTGCCAGCAGCCCGGTCGGGGTGACGGGTCGGGAAAAACTGTTTTTT; CDR3aa: CASSPVGVTGREKLFF; abundance: -; j_gene: TRBJ1-4; v_gene: TRBV11-2; d_gene: -; len: 16
CDR3nt: TGTGCCAGCAGTTACTCGATCGGACAGGGGGCCACTGAAGCTTTCTTT; CDR3aa: CASSYSIGQGATEAFF; abundance: -; j_gene: TRBJ1-1; v_gene: TRBV6-5; d_gene: TRBD1; len: 16
CDR3nt: TGTGCCAGCAGTCGGGAGGGGCCCTTTGAAGATGAGCAGTTCTTC; CDR3aa: CASSREGPFEDEQFF; abundance: -; j_gene: TRBJ2-1; v_gene: TRBV5-4; d_gene: TRBD2; len: 15
CDR3nt: TGCGCCAGCAGCTCCGCAGGCTCGGCGGAGACCCAGTACTTC; CDR3aa: CASSSAGSAETQYF; abundance: -; j_gene: TRBJ2-5; v_gene: TRBV4-1; d_gene: -; len: 14
CDR3nt: TGTGCCAGTAGTACCACCGTTCCCGACCTCGGGGGTACGCAGTATTTT; CDR3aa: CASSTTVPDLGGTQYF; abundance: -; j_gene: TRBJ2-3; v_gene: TRBV19; d_gene: -; len: 16
CDR3nt: TGTGCCAGTAGTATACTAGCGGGAGGGAGAAATACGCAGTATTTT; CDR3aa: CASSILAGGRNTQYF; abundance: -; j_gene: TRBJ2-3; v_gene: TRBV19; d_gene: TRBD2; len: 15
CDR3nt: TGTGCCAGCAGCTTGGGGGGGATGTACCAAGAGACCCAGTACTTC; CDR3aa: CASSLGGMYQETQYF; abundance: -; j_gene: TRBJ2-5; v_gene: TRBV7-6; d_gene: TRBD2; len: 15
CDR3nt: TGTGCCTGGAGACAGGGGTACGGCTATGGCTACACCTTC; CDR3aa: CAWRQGYGYGYTF; abundance: -; j_gene: TRBJ1-2; v_gene: TRBV30; d_gene: TRBD1; len: 13
CDR3nt: TGTGCCAGCAGTCCGGGACAGAATTTCAATCAGCCCCAGCATTTT; CDR3aa: CASSPGQNFNQPQHF; abundance: -; j_gene: TRBJ1-5; v_gene: TRBV2; d_gene: TRBD1; len: 15